This TCR beta chain was captured in a study of cytomegalovirus exposure and HLA in healthy donors. Whole-study findings and limits: As a later analysis showed, a missense DCLRE1C variant was linked to trimming of TCR beta V- and J-genes. In an earlier analysis, in 540 or so donors, most V segments appeared productive either ~87% or ~30% of the time. A list of 150 or so TCR beta chains associated with cytomegalovirus was given.

On this clone: Antigen: not known.

This CDR3 comprises 12 residues. Germline V gene sequence: CDR1 MDHEN, CDR2 SYDVKM. Trimming took off 6 bases at V and 8 bases at J, with 13 bases between the two ends. PCR employed 60 Vbeta and 13 Jbeta primers. In the original analysis: Counted up in a later analysis, unique TCR beta chains came to some 75 million, with around 9.9 million shared. Generated by immunoSEQ multiplex PCR, the TCRdb table keeps only in-frame clones and is missing some. V, J and clone size are those of that table, while D and trimming were read from the DNA. Of 100,000 to 150,000 clones in the sample, 65% to 75% were seen once.

V usage is TRBV28 and J usage is TRBJ1-2; D possibly corresponds to TRBD1 (6 bases). The TCR was taken from a woman aged 50 to 65 in good health and CMV-seropositive. The material sequenced was PBMCs. The CDR3 protein is CASRYREGGYTF. In nucleotides, the CDR3 is TGTGCCAGCAGGTACAGGGAAGGGGGCTACACCTTC.